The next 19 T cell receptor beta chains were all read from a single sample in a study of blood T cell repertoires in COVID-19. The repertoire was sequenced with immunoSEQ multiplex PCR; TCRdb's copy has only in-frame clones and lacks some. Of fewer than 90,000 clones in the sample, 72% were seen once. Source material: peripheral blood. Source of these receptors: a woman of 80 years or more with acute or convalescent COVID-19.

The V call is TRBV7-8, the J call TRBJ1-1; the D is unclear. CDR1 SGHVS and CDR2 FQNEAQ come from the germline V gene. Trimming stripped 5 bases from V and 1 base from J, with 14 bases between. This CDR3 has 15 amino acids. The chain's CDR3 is CASSLTRGPNTEAFF. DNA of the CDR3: TGTGCCAGCAGCCTCACCCGGGGTCCGAACACTGAAGCTTTCTTT.

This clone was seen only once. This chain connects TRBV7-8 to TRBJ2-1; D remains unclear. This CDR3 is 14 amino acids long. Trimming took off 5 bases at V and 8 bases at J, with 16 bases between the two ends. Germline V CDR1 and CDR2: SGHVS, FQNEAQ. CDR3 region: CASSRPRMGDEQFF. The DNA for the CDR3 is TGTGCCAGCAGCCGACCCCGCATGGGCGATGAGCAGTTCTTC.

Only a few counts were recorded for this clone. CDR3 DNA sequence: TGTGCCAGCGCTGGGGGGAATCAGCCCCAGCATTTT. Its protein is CASAGGNQPQHF. The chain uses TRBV12-3 or TRBV12-4 and TRBJ1-5, with D possibly matching TRBD1 (5 bases). The CDR3 runs to 12 residues. The ends were cut back, 8 bases at V and 4 bases at J, with 9 bases in the middle.

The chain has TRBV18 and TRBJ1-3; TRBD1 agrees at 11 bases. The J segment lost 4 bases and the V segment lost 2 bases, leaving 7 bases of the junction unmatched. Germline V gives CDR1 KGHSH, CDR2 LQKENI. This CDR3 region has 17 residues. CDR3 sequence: CASSPVGTGGSGNTIYF. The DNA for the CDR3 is TGTGCCAGCTCACCAGTCGGGACAGGGGGTTCGGGAAACACCATATATTTT.

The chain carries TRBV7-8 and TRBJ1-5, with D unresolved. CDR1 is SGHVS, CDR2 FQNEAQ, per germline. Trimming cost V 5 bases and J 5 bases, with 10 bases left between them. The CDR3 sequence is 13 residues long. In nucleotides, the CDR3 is TGTGCCAGCAGCACGACGGGAGATCAGCCCCAGCATTTT. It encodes CASSTTGDQPQHF.

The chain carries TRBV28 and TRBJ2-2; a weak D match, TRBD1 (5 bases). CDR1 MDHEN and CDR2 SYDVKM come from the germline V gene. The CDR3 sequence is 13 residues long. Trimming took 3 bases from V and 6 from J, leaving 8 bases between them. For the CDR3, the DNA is TGTGCCAGCAGTTTCGACAGCCCCGGGGAGCTGTTTTTT. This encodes CASSFDSPGELFF.

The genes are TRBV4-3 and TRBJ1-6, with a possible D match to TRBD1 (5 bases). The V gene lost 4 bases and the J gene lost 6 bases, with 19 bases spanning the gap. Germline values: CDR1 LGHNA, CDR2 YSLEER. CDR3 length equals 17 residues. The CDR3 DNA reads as TGCGCCAGCAGCCTTGTTCGGGGGGGTTATAGTAATTCACCCCTCCACTTT. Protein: CASSLVRGGYSNSPLHF.

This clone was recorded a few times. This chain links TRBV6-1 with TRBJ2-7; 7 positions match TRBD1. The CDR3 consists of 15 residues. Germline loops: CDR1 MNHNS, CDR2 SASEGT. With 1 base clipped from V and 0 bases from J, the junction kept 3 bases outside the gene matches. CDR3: CASSEEGAPSYEQYF. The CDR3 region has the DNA TGTGCCAGCAGTGAAGAGGGGGCCCCCTCCTACGAGCAGTACTTC.

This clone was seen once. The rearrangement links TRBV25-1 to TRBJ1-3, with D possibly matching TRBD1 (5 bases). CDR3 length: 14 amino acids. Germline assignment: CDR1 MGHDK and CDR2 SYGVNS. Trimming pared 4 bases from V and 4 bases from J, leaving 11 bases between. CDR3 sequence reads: CASSAGKGGNTIYF. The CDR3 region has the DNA TGTGCCAGCAGTGCAGGGAAAGGAGGAAACACCATATATTTT.

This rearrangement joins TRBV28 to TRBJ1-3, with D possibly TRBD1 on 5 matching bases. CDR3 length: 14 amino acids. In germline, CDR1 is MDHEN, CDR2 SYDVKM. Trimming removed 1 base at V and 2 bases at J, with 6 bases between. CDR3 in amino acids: CASSLSGPGNTIYF. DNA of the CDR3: TGTGCCAGCAGTTTATCAGGGCCTGGAAACACCATATATTTT.

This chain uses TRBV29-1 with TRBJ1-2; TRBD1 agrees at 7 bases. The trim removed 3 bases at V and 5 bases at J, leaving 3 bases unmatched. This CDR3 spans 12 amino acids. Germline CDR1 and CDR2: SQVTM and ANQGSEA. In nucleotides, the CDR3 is TGCAGCGTTGAGGCCAGGGGGTATGGCTACACCTTC. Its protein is CSVEARGYGYTF.

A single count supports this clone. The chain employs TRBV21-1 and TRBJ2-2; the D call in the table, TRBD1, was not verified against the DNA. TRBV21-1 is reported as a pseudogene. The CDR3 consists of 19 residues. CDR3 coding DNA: TGTGCCAGCATCGGGGACGCAGAGACAGGTCACGGACGCACCGGGGAGCTGTTTTTT. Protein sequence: CASIGDAETGHGRTGELFF.

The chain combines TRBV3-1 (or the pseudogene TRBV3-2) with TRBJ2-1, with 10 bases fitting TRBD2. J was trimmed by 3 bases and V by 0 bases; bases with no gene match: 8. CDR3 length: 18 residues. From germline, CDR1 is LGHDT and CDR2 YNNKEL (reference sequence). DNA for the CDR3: TGTGCCAGCAGCCAAGATGGGTTAGCGGGGGGCCACTACAATGAGCAGTTCTTC. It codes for CASSQDGLAGGHYNEQFF.

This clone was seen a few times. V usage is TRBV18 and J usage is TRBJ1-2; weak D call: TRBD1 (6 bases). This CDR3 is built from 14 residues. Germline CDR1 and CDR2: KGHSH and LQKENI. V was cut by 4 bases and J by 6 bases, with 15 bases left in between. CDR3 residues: CASSLRQEADGYTF. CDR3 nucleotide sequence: TGTGCCAGCTCACTCAGACAGGAGGCGGATGGCTACACCTTC. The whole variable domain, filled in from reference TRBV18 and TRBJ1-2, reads NAGVMQNPRHLVRRRGQEARLRCSPMKGHSHVYWYRQLPEEGLKFMVYLQKENIIDESGMPKERFSAEFPKEGPSILRIQQVVRGDSAAYFCASSLRQEADGYTFGSGTRLTVV.

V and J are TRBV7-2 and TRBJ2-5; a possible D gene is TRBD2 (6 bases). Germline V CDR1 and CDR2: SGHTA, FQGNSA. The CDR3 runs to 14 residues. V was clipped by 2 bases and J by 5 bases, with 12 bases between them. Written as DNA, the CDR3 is TGTGCCAGCAGCTTAAGCGGGCCGCGGGAGACCCAGTACTTC. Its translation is CASSLSGPRETQYF.

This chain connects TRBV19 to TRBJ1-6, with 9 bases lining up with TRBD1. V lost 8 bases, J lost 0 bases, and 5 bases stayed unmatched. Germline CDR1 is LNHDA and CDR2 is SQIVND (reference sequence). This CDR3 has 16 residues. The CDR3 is CASGQGTSSYNSPLHF. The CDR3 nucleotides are TGTGCCAGTGGACAGGGGACGAGCTCCTATAATTCACCCCTCCACTTT.

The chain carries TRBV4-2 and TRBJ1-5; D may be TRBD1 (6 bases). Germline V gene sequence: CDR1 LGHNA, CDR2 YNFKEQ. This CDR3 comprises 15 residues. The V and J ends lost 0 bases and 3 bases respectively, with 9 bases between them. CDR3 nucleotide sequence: TGTGCCAGCAGCCAAGATGGGACATACAATCAGCCCCAGCATTTT. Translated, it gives CASSQDGTYNQPQHF.

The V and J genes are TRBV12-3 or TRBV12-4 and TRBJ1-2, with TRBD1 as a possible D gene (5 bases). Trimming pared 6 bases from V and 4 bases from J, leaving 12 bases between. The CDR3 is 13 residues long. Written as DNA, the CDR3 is TGTGCCAGCAGGAAACAGGAAACCTATGGCTACACCTTC. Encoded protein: CASRKQETYGYTF.

The CDR3 spells CASSQDLWDRETGELFF. The CDR3 DNA is TGTGCCAGCAGCCAAGATCTATGGGACAGGGAGACCGGGGAGCTGTTTTTT. J is TRBJ2-2 and V is TRBV4-2, with 9 bases that match TRBD1. CDR3 length: 17 residues. Germline V gene data show CDR1 as LGHNA and CDR2 as YNFKEQ. V lost 0 bases and J lost 5; bases outside the gene matches: 7.